This TCR beta chain emerged from a study of early T cells in non-severe SARS-CoV-2 infection. This clonotype was picked up many times. Trimming cost V 5 bases and J 0 bases, with 7 bases left between them. Germline CDR1 MNHNY, CDR2 SVGAGI (reference sequence). The CDR3 has 13 residues. Individual cDNA molecules received unique molecular identifiers. TCRdb re-called the 5' RACE reads through MiXCR, storing one row per CDR3 protein. The repertoire consists of approximately 70,000 distinct CDR3 sequences, with 5% occurring once and the leading ten covering roughly 6.6%. The sample consisted of whole blood, taken at baseline. The receptor was derived from an adult who was a healthcare worker with PCR-confirmed SARS-CoV-2 infection or an uninfected control (not recorded which). The chain joins TRBV6-6 to TRBJ1-1; D is undetermined. This CDR3 is CASSRDMNTEAFF. CDR3 nucleotide sequence: TGTGCCAGCAGTAGAGACATGAACACTGAAGCTTTCTTT.